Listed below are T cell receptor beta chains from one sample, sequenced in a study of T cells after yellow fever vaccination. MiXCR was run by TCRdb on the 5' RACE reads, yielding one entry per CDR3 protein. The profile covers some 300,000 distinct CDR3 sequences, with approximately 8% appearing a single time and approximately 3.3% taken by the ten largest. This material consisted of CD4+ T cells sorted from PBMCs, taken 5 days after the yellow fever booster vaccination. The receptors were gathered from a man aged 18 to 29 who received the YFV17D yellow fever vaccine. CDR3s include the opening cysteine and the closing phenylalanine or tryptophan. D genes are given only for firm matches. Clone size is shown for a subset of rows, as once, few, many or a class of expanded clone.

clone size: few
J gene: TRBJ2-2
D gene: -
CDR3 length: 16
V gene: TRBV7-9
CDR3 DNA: TGTGCCAGCAGCCCTCCGAATGGAGGGATCACCGGGGAGCTGTTTTTT
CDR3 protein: CASSPPNGGITGELFF

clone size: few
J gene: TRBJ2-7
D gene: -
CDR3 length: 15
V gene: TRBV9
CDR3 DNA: TGTGCCAGCAGCGTAGATCCAGGGAGGACCTACGAGCAGTACTTC
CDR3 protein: CASSVDPGRTYEQYF

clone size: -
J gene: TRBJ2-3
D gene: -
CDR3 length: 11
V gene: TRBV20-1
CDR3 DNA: TGCAGTGCTTACCGGGCTAATACGCAGTATTTT
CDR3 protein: CSAYRANTQYF

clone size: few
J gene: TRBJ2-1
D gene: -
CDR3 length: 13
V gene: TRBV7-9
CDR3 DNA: TGTGCCAGCAGAGCCGGGGAAACCAATGAGCAGTTCTTC
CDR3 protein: CASRAGETNEQFF

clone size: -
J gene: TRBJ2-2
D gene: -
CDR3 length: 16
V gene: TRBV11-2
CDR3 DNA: TGTGCCAGCAGCTTAGTAAGGGGACCGAACACCGGGGAGCTGTTTTTT
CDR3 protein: CASSLVRGPNTGELFF

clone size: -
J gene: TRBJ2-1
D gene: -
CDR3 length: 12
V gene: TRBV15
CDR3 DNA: TGTGCCACCAGCAGAGCCCACAATGAGCAGTTCTTC
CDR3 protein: CATSRAHNEQFF

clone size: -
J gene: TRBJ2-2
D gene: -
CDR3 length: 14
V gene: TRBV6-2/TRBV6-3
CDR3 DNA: TGTGCCAGCAGTTTTAGCACAGGGACCGGGGAGCTGTTTTTT
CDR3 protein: CASSFSTGTGELFF

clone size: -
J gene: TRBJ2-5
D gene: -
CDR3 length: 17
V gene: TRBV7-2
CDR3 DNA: TGTGCCAGCAGCTTAGTGGGTACAGGATCTCTATCGGAGACCCAGTACTTC
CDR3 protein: CASSLVGTGSLSETQYF

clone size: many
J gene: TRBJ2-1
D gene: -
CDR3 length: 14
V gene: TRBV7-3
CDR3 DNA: TGTGCCAGCAGCTTAAGTACCGGAGGGAATGAGCAGTTCTTC
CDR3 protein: CASSLSTGGNEQFF

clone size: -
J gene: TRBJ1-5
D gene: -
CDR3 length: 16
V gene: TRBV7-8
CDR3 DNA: TGTGCCAGCAGCATCTACAGGTTTGGGAGCAATCAGCCCCAGCATTTT
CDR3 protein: CASSIYRFGSNQPQHF

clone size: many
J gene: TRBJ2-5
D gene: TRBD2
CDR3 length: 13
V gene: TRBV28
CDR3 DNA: TGTGCCAGCAGTTGGGGGGGAGGTGAGACCCAGTACTTC
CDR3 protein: CASSWGGGETQYF

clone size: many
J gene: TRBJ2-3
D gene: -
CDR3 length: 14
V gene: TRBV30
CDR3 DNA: TGTGCCTGGAGTGTGAGAGGCGGCACAGATACGCAGTATTTT
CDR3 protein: CAWSVRGGTDTQYF

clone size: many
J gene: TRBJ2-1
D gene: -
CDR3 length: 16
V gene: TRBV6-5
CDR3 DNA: TGTGCCAGCAGTTACTCGATGAGGGTGGTCGGGCGGGGGCAGTTCTTC
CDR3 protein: CASSYSMRVVGRGQFF

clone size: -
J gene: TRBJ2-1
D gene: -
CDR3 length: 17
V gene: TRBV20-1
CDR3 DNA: TGCAGTGCTAGAGATCTAGCGTTTGCAAGCTCCTACAATGAGCAGTTCTTC
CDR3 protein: CSARDLAFASSYNEQFF

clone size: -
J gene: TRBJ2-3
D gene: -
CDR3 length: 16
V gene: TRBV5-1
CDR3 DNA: TGCGCCAGCAGCTTGGGGACAGCGGGAAGCACAGATACGCAGTATTTT
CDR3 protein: CASSLGTAGSTDTQYF

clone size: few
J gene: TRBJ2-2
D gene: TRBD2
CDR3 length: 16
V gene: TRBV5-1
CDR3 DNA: TGCGCCAGCATTCCGTCGGGGGGGCCGTTCACCGGGGAGCTGTTTTTT
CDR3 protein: CASIPSGGPFTGELFF

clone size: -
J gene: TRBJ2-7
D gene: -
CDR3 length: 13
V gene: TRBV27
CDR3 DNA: TGTGCCAGCAGTTTGCGGATATCCTACGAGCAGTACTTC
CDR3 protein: CASSLRISYEQYF

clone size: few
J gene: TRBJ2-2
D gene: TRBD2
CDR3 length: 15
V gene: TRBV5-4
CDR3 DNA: TGTGCCAGCAGCTTGCCGGGACTAGTAGGCGGGGAGCTGTTTTTT
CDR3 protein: CASSLPGLVGGELFF

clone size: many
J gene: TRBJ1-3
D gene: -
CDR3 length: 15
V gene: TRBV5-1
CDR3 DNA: TGCGCCAGCAGCTTGCAGGGAATGAGCGGAAACACCATATATTTT
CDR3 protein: CASSLQGMSGNTIYF

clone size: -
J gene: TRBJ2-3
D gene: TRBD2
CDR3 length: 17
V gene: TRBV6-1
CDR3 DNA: TGTGCCAGCAGTGAAGCGCTCGCGGGGGGCAGCACAGATACGCAGTATTTT
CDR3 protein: CASSEALAGGSTDTQYF

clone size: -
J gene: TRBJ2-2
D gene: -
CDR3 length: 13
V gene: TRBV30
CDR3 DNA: TGTGCCTGGAGTGCAGGGTTTATCGGGGAGCTGTTTTTT
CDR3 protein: CAWSAGFIGELFF

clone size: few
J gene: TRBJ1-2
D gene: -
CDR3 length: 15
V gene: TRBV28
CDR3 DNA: TGTGCCAGCAGTTCTCCCGGGGGGGAAAACTATGGCTACACCTTC
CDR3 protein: CASSSPGGENYGYTF

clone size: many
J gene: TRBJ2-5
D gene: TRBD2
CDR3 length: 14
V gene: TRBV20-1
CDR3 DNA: TGCAGTGCCCAGACTAGCGGGGGACAAGAGACCCAGTACTTC
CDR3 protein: CSAQTSGGQETQYF

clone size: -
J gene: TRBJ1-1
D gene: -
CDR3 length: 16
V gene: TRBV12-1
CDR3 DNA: TGTGCCAGCAGCGGATCGGACAGGGGCATGAACACTGAAGCTTTCTTT
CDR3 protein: CASSGSDRGMNTEAFF

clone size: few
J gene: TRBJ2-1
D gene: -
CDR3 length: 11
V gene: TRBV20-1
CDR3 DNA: TGCAGTGCTGCCTCCTACAATGAGCAGTTCTTC
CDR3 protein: CSAASYNEQFF

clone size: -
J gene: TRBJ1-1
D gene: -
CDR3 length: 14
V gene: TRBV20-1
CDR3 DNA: TGCAGTGCCCCGACCCTCGACGGGAACACTGAAGCTTTCTTT
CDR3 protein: CSAPTLDGNTEAFF

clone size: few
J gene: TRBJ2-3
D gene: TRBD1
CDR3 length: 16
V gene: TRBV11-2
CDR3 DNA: TGTGCCAGCAGCTCAAGCCTAGGACAGGGGTCAGATACGCAGTATTTT
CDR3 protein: CASSSSLGQGSDTQYF

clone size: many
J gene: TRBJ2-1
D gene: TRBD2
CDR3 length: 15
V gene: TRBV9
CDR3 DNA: TGTGCCAGCAGAGCCGGACTAGCGGGCTACAATGAGCAGTTCTTC
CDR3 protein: CASRAGLAGYNEQFF

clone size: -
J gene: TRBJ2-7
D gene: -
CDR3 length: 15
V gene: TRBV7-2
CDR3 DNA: TGTGCCAGCAGCTTAGTTTATATCCGGGATTCCGAGCAGTACTTC
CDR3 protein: CASSLVYIRDSEQYF

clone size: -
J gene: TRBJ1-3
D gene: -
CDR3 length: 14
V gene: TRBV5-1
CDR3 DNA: TGCGCCAGCAGCTTGGACTCAGCTGGAAACACCATATATTTT
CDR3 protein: CASSLDSAGNTIYF

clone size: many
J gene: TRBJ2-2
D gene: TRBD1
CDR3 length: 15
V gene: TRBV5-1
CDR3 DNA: TGCGCCAGCAGCTCCCTCAACAGGGGAACCGGGGAGCTGTTTTTT
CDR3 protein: CASSSLNRGTGELFF

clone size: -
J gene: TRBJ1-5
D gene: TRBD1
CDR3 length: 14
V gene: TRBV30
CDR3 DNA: TGTGCCTGGAGTAGGGACAGATTCAATCAGCCCCAGCATTTT
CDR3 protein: CAWSRDRFNQPQHF

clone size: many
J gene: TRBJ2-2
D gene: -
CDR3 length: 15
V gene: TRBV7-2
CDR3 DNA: TGTGCCAGCAGCGCGGGACACCTGAAGGTCGGGGAGCTGTTTTTT
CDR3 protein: CASSAGHLKVGELFF

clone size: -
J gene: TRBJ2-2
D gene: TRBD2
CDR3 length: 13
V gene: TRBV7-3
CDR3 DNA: TGTGCCAGCACTAGCGGGGGCACCGGGGAGCTGTTTTTT
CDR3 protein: CASTSGGTGELFF

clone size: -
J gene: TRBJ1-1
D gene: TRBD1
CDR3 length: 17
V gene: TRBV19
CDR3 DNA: TGTGCCAGTAGTGCGTCGCCGGGACAGGGCTTTAACGCTGAAGCTTTCTTT
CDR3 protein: CASSASPGQGFNAEAFF

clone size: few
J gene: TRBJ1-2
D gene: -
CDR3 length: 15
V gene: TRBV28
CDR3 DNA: TGTGCCAGCAGTAACCCCTTCGACGGTAACTATGGCTACACCTTC
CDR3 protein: CASSNPFDGNYGYTF

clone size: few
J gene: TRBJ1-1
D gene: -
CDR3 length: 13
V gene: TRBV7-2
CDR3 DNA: TGTGCCAGCAGCTTCGCCGAGCGCACTGAAGCTTTCTTT
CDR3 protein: CASSFAERTEAFF

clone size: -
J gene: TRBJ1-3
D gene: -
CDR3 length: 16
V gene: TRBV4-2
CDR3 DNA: TGTGCCAGCAGCCAAAACGTCGACAGAACTGGGGACACCATATATTTT
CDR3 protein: CASSQNVDRTGDTIYF

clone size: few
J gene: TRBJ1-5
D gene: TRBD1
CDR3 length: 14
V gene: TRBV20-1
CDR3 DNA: TGCAGTGCTAGTAGGGACAGCGTCAATCAGCCCCAGCATTTT
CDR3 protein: CSASRDSVNQPQHF